One and the same sample provided the 4 T cell receptor beta chains below, sequenced in a study of preoperative IRX-2 immunotherapy in early breast cancer. Treatment specified: preoperative locoregional IRX-2 cytokine immunotherapy. Here immunoSEQ multiplex PCR was the method, and the copy in TCRdb shows in-frame clones only, minus some. Among approximately 12,000 clones listed, approximately 91% were seen once. Sampling was carried out from a patient treated with IRX-2 immunotherapy. The receptors derive from a human donor with breast cancer.

The DNA of the CDR3 is TGTGCCAGCAGCATACCATCCTCCGGGGGGGGACATAGCACAGATACGCAGTATTTT. It translates to CASSIPSSGGGHSTDTQYF. V is TRBV7-3 and J is TRBJ2-3; 8 nucleotides line up with TRBD2. V dropped 5 bases and J dropped 0; count of bases not matched to a gene: 16. The germline gives CDR1 SGHTA, CDR2 FQGTGA. This CDR3 region has 19 residues.

V is TRBV30 and J is TRBJ2-2; no firm D call. The germline V gene has CDR1 GTSNPN and CDR2 SVGIG (reference sequence). The V and J ends lost 3 bases and 2 bases respectively, with 10 bases between them. CDR3 size: 14 residues. CDR3: CAWRRRANTGELFF. The CDR3 nucleotides read TGTGCCTGGAGAAGGCGCGCAAACACCGGGGAGCTGTTTTTT.

The chain couples TRBV29-1 to TRBJ2-6; D possibly corresponds to TRBD1 (5 bases). CDR1 and CDR2 (germline): SQVTM, ANQGSEA. The CDR3 contains 14 residues. Trimming pared 6 bases from V and 0 bases from J, leaving 9 bases between. This CDR3 is CSVPGISGANVLTF. The CDR3 coding sequence is TGCAGCGTGCCAGGGATCTCTGGGGCCAACGTCCTGACTTTC. Together with reference TRBV29-1 and TRBJ2-6, the CDR3 gives the full variable domain: SAVISQKPSRDICQRGTSLTIQCQVDSQVTMMFWYRQQPGQSLTLIATANQGSEATYESGFVIDKFPISRPNLTFSTLTVSNMSPEDSSIYLCSVPGISGANVLTFGAGSRLTVL.

V is TRBV6-1 and J is TRBJ2-7; 10 bases match TRBD1. This CDR3 region has 15 residues. V gave up 2 bases and J gave up 3 bases; unmatched junction bases: 4. Per the germline V gene, CDR1 is MNHNS and CDR2 is SASEGT. CDR3 bases: TGTGCCAGCAGTGAAATACGGACAGGGGGCTACGAGCAGTACTTC. Protein: CASSEIRTGGYEQYF.